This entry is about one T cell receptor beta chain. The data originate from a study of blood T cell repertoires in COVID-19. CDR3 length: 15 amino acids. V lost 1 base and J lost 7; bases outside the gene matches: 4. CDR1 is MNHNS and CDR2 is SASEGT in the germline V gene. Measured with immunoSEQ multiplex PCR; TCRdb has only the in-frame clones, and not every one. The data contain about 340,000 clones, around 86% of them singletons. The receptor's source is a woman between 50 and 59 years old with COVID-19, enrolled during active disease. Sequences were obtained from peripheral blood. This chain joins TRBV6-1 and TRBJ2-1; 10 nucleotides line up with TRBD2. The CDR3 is CASSEVSSGRNEQFF. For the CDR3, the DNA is TGTGCCAGCAGTGAAGTGTCTAGCGGGAGAAATGAGCAGTTCTTC.